Listed here are 25 T cell receptor beta chains from one sample, sequenced in a study of CD8 T cells in ankylosing spondylitis. MiXCR, run by TCRdb on the 5' RACE reads, gives a single entry per CDR3 protein. The sample records around 25,000 distinct CDR3 sequences, just over 2.5% being singletons. Sequenced: blood, either unsorted or a sorted T cell fraction (not recorded which). These receptors were collected from a female donor with ankylosing spondylitis or in good health (not recorded which).

This clonotype was picked up many times. The V and J genes are TRBV9 and TRBJ2-7, with D perhaps TRBD2 (6 bases). V dropped 3 bases and J dropped 2 bases, with 12 bases sitting between them. Germline CDR1 and CDR2: SGDLS and YYNGEE. The CDR3 extends over 14 amino acids. This CDR3 reads CASSASAIAYEQYF. The CDR3 DNA follows: TGTGCCAGCAGCGCTAGCGCTATCGCCTACGAGCAGTACTTC.

This clonotype was observed at least ten times. This chain links TRBV9 with TRBJ2-7, with 7 bases matching TRBD2. The CDR3 has 14 amino acids. V trimming: 1 base; J trimming: 5 bases; junction bases outside the gene matches: 6. Looked up from germline, CDR1 is SGDLS and CDR2 is YYNGEE. CDR3 nucleotide sequence: TGTGCCAGCAGCGTAAGAGGTGGGGGGGACGAGCAGTACTTC. Its protein is CASSVRGGGDEQYF.

At least ten counts were recorded for this clonotype. This rearrangement joins TRBV9 to TRBJ2-7; no reliable D call. Germline V gene data show CDR1 as SGDLS and CDR2 as YYNGEE. This CDR3 comprises 13 residues. The V and J ends lost 3 bases and 6 bases respectively, with 13 bases between them. The CDR3: CASSALLLGEQYF. The DNA for the CDR3 is TGTGCCAGCAGCGCCTTACTATTGGGCGAGCAGTACTTC.

This clonotype was observed many times. The chain couples TRBV9 to TRBJ1-5; D not resolved. The CDR3 has 14 amino acids. V was cut by 3 bases and J by 1 base, with 8 bases left in between. Germline CDR1 and CDR2: SGDLS and YYNGEE. The CDR3 region is CASSAGISNQPQHF. CDR3 nucleotide sequence: TGTGCCAGCAGCGCCGGGATCAGCAATCAGCCCCAGCATTTT.

This clonotype appeared many times. V usage is TRBV9 and J usage is TRBJ2-1, with 7 bases that match TRBD2. The CDR3 extends over 14 amino acids. With V trimmed by 4 bases and J by 2 bases, 3 bases remained unmatched. From germline, CDR1 is SGDLS and CDR2 YYNGEE. Here the CDR3 DNA reads TGTGCCAGCAGCCCGGGAGGTCCCTACAATGAGCAGTTCTTC. It yields the protein CASSPGGPYNEQFF.

This clonotype showed up many times. This rearrangement joins TRBV9 to TRBJ2-3; D gene unclear. The V and J ends lost 1 base and 2 bases respectively, with 17 bases between them. The germline V gene encodes CDR1 SGDLS and CDR2 YYNGEE. This CDR3 is 17 amino acids long. In DNA form, the CDR3 reads TGTGCCAGCAGCGTACAAGCTAGGGCTAAGGACACAGATACGCAGTATTTT. This translates into CASSVQARAKDTDTQYF.

The sample holds many counts of this clonotype. This sequence joins TRBV9 and TRBJ1-5; 11 bases map to TRBD1. Germline CDR1 reads SGDLS; CDR2 reads YYNGEE. The CDR3 contains 15 residues. V lost 0 bases, J lost 6 bases, and 2 bases stayed unmatched. The DNA for the CDR3 is TGTGCCAGCAGCGTAGGGGGGACAGGGGGTCAGCCCCAGCATTTT. Its protein product is CASSVGGTGGQPQHF.

This clonotype came up many times. This rearrangement joins TRBV9 to TRBJ2-1; TRBD2 agrees at 7 bases. Germline V lookup: CDR1 SGDLS, CDR2 YYNGEE. The junction had 3 bases not matched to a gene; V was cut back by 2 bases and J by 4 bases. The CDR3 totals 14 residues. The CDR3 loop reads CASSVRAGYNEQFF. CDR3 sequence (DNA): TGTGCCAGCAGCGTTCGAGCGGGATACAATGAGCAGTTCTTC.

This clonotype appeared many times. The rearrangement joins TRBV9 to TRBJ2-6; the D gene is possibly TRBD2 (6 bases). The germline CDR1 and CDR2 sequences are SGDLS and YYNGEE. The CDR3 length is 17 residues. The germline V and J ends were trimmed by 0 bases and 0 bases, with 10 bases remaining between them. The CDR3 DNA follows: TGTGCCAGCAGCGTAGGCTTGGAGGGCTCTGGGGCCAACGTCCTGACTTTC. This gives the protein CASSVGLEGSGANVLTF.

For this clonotype: This may stem from a read error, because a much larger clone lies one nucleotide away. V and J are TRBV9 and TRBJ2-2, with 7 nucleotides matching TRBD1. Per germline, CDR1 SGDLS and CDR2 YYNGEE. The CDR3 covers 15 residues. Trimming at V came to 7 bases and at J to 4 bases, leaving 10 bases not matched to a gene. CDR3 protein: CASGKQGSGTGELFF. DNA for the CDR3: TGTGCCAGCGGCAAACAGGGGTCGGGCACCGGGGAGCTGTTTTTT.

The CDR3 protein is CASSRGGNIYNEQFF. DNA of the CDR3: TGTGCCAGCAGCAGAGGCGGGAATATCTACAATGAGCAGTTCTTC. This chain links TRBV9 with TRBJ2-1, with D perhaps TRBD2 (6 bases). The germline gives CDR1 SGDLS, CDR2 YYNGEE. Trimming shortened V by 4 bases and J by 3 bases, and 14 bases separated the two germline ends. The CDR3 is made up of 15 amino acids.

The table lists this clonotype with many counts. The chain joins TRBV9 to TRBJ1-2, with D possibly being TRBD1 (5 bases). The germline CDR1 and CDR2 sequences are SGDLS and YYNGEE. This CDR3 has 12 residues. V was cut by 4 bases and J by 6 bases, with 10 bases left in between. CDR3 nucleotides: TGTGCCAGCAGCCCCGGGGGGGATGGCTACACCTTC. Its protein is CASSPGGDGYTF.

This clonotype was recorded at least ten times. The chain couples TRBV10-3 to TRBJ2-1; no firm D call. V was pared by 7 bases and J by 4 bases, with 5 bases between. The CDR3 has 11 amino acids. CDR1 and CDR2 from the germline V gene are ENHRY and SYGVKD. CDR3 coding DNA: TGTGCCATCACAGAATACAATGAGCAGTTCTTC. Protein product: CAITEYNEQFF.

In this sample, this clonotype turned up many times. The chain carries TRBV9 and TRBJ2-7; unclear D gene. The germline CDR1 and CDR2 sequences are SGDLS and YYNGEE. This CDR3 has 15 amino acids. V dropped 4 bases and J dropped 0 bases, with 14 bases sitting between them. The CDR3 DNA reads TGTGCCAGCAGCCCCCCTGGGGTACCCTCCTACGAGCAGTACTTC. Protein sequence: CASSPPGVPSYEQYF.

This chain uses TRBV9 with TRBJ2-5, with 9 nucleotides matching TRBD2. CDR1 and CDR2 (germline): SGDLS, YYNGEE. V lost 0 bases, J lost 5 bases, and 5 bases stayed unmatched. The CDR3 loop spans 15 amino acids. The chain's CDR3 is CASSVAAGGPETQYF. DNA for the CDR3: TGTGCCAGCAGCGTAGCGGCGGGGGGGCCTGAGACCCAGTACTTC. Full variable domain (missing parts from reference TRBV9 and TRBJ2-5): DSGVTQTPKHLITATGQRVTLRCSPRSGDLSVYWYQQSLDQGLQFLIQYYNGEERAKGNILERFSAQQFPDLHSELNLSSLELGDSALYFCASSVAAGGPETQYFGPGTRLLVL.

At least ten counts were recorded for this clonotype. The chain uses TRBV27 and TRBJ1-4, with unresolved D. Trimming pared 1 base from V and 3 bases from J, leaving 18 bases between. The CDR3 totals 18 residues. Germline CDR1 reads MNHEY; CDR2 reads SMNVEV (reference sequence). The CDR3 bases are TGTGCCAGCAGTTTATGCAAACAACTCCGGGCTTCTAATGAAAAACTGTTTTTT. Protein: CASSLCKQLRASNEKLFF. Supplemented by reference TRBV27 and TRBJ1-4, the full variable domain reads EAQVTQNPRYLITVTGKKLTVTCSQNMNHEYMSWYRQDPGLGLRQIYYSMNVEVTDKGDVPEGYKVSRKEKRNFPLILESPSPNQTSLYFCASSLCKQLRASNEKLFFGSGTQLSVL.

Ten or more counts support this clonotype. The chain links TRBV9 to TRBJ2-3; D is possibly TRBD1 or TRBD2 (5 bases each). This CDR3 comprises 17 residues. Germline V CDR1 and CDR2: SGDLS, YYNGEE. Trimming removed 3 bases from V and 2 bases from J, with 19 bases in between. CDR3 DNA: TGTGCCAGCAGCGCCGGCAGCCCGGGACCTTACACAGATACGCAGTATTTT. It specifies CASSAGSPGPYTDTQYF.

At least ten counts were recorded for this clonotype. The rearrangement joins TRBV9 to TRBJ2-2; the match to TRBD1 covers 7 bases. The germline V gene has CDR1 SGDLS and CDR2 YYNGEE. V trimming: 0 bases; J trimming: 4 bases; junction bases outside the gene matches: 6. CDR3 length: 16 amino acids. DNA for the CDR3: TGTGCCAGCAGCGTAGAACAGGGGACCTTCACCGGGGAGCTGTTTTTT. The encoded protein is CASSVEQGTFTGELFF.

This clonotype was observed at least ten times. The chain employs TRBV9 and TRBJ2-1, with a possible D match to TRBD2 (6 bases). There are 15 residues in the CDR3. Per the germline V gene, CDR1 is SGDLS and CDR2 is YYNGEE. V lost 4 bases and J lost 1, with 12 bases in between. CDR3 sequence reads: CASSKRESSYNEQFF. CDR3 sequence (DNA): TGTGCCAGCAGCAAACGGGAGAGTTCCTACAATGAGCAGTTCTTC.

This clonotype has a count of ten or more. The DNA for the CDR3 is TGTGCCAGCAGCGTAGTTGGTCAGGCGAACACCGGGGAGCTGTTTTTT. Translation gives CASSVVGQANTGELFF. This chain joins TRBV9 and TRBJ2-2; D not resolved. Germline V gene lookup returns CDR1 SGDLS and CDR2 YYNGEE. The CDR3 runs to 16 residues. V lost 0 bases, J lost 0 bases, and 9 bases lay in between.

This clonotype was detected ten times or more. The V gene is TRBV9, the J gene TRBJ2-7; D gene uncertain. Germline lookup yields CDR1 SGDLS and CDR2 YYNGEE. The CDR3 has 15 residues. Trimming left V 4 bases short and J 3 bases short, with 17 bases between. CDR3 in DNA: TGTGCCAGCAGCCCCTCCCCCAATGAGGTCTACGAGCAGTACTTC. The encoded protein is CASSPSPNEVYEQYF.

This clonotype was counted many times. This chain links TRBV9 with TRBJ2-5; TRBD2 aligns across 15 bases. V lost 0 bases and J lost 2; bases outside the gene matches: 5. The germline gives CDR1 SGDLS, CDR2 YYNGEE. This CDR3 region has 18 residues. DNA of the CDR3: TGTGCCAGCAGCGTAGGGACTAGCGGGGGGGTGAGACAAGAGACCCAGTACTTC. Protein: CASSVGTSGGVRQETQYF.

The table lists this clonotype with many counts. V usage is TRBV9 and J usage is TRBJ2-5; D may be TRBD1 or TRBD2 (5 bases each). V was shortened by 4 bases and J by 4 bases, with 17 bases between the two germline ends. CDR1 and CDR2 (germline): SGDLS, YYNGEE. The CDR3 sequence is 15 residues long. CDR3 in amino acids: CASSLFGGVGETQYF. DNA for the CDR3: TGTGCCAGCAGCCTCTTTGGGGGAGTCGGAGAGACCCAGTACTTC.

This clonotype showed up many times. The gene calls are TRBV9 and TRBJ1-5, with no clear D. V was cut by 0 bases and J by 6 bases, with 7 bases left in between. From germline, CDR1 is SGDLS and CDR2 YYNGEE. The CDR3 has 13 residues. The CDR3 region has the DNA TGTGCCAGCAGCGTAGAGGGTGGTCAGCCCCAGCATTTT. It is translated as CASSVEGGQPQHF.

This clonotype was seen repeatedly, ten times or more. V and J are TRBV9 and TRBJ2-2; D unresolved. V was clipped by 3 bases and J by 1 base, with 13 bases between them. The CDR3 is 16 residues long. The V gene's germline CDR1 is SGDLS and CDR2 YYNGEE. CDR3 in DNA: TGTGCCAGCAGCGCTTTATCGGTCAAGAACACCGGGGAGCTGTTTTTT. Its translation is CASSALSVKNTGELFF.